A single sample gave rise to the 31 T cell receptor beta chains below, sequenced in a study of CD8 T cells in ankylosing spondylitis. Overall study results and limits: One TCR beta motif, made up of 7 or 8 highly homologous variants, appeared characteristic of ankylosing spondylitis blood.

One entry per CDR3 protein, called by TCRdb with MiXCR from the 5' RACE reads. The sample comprises more than 500,000 distinct CDR3 sequences, approximately 5.3% of which are singletons, and under 4.5% rests with the top ten. Their antigens are not known. Sequencing input: blood, either unsorted or a sorted T cell fraction (not recorded which). The receptors stem from a male donor with ankylosing spondylitis.

This clonotype was detected many times. The CDR3 region is CASSLLYRQNTEAFF. The DNA for the CDR3 is TGTGCCAGCAGCTTACTATACAGACAGAACACTGAAGCTTTCTTT. The chain combines TRBV7-6 with TRBJ1-1; unclear D gene. V was shortened by 2 bases and J by 1 base, with 11 bases between the two germline ends. Germline assignment: CDR1 SGHVS and CDR2 FNYEAQ. The CDR3 consists of 15 residues.

This clonotype was seen repeatedly, ten times or more. This chain uses TRBV6-1 with TRBJ2-7; 8 nucleotides line up with TRBD1. CDR1 and CDR2 from the germline V gene are MNHNS and SASEGT. CDR3 size: 14 residues. V lost 5 bases to trimming and J lost 3 bases; unmatched junction nucleotides: 6. The CDR3 DNA is TGTGCCAGCAGTCCGGACAGGGAGATCTACGAGCAGTACTTC. The encoded protein is CASSPDREIYEQYF.

The table lists this clonotype with many counts. The chain carries TRBV5-6 and TRBJ2-3; no definite D call. The V and J ends lost 1 base and 5 bases respectively, with 8 bases between them. In germline, CDR1 is SGHDT, CDR2 YYEEEE. The CDR3 contains 13 residues. The CDR3 protein is CASSLIEVDTQYF. The CDR3 DNA sequence: TGTGCCAGCAGCTTGATAGAGGTAGATACGCAGTATTTT. The variable domain in full, completed from reference TRBV5-6 and TRBJ2-3, reads DAGVTQSPTHLIKTRGQQVTLRCSPKSGHDTVSWYQQALGQGPQFIFQYYEEEERQRGNFPDRFSGHQFPNYSSELNVNALLLGDSALYLCASSLIEVDTQYFGPGTRLTVL.

Many counts were recorded for this clonotype. The chain couples TRBV7-2 to TRBJ2-5, with D perhaps matching TRBD1 or TRBD2 (5 bases each). This CDR3 region has 13 residues. The germline V gene has CDR1 SGHTA and CDR2 FQGNSA. Trimming removed 5 bases from V and 5 bases from J, with 12 bases in between. Here the CDR3 reads CASSPRGVETQYF. The CDR3 DNA reads as TGTGCCAGCAGCCCCCGAGGGGTGGAGACCCAGTACTTC.

This clonotype was picked up many times. V and J are TRBV6-5 and TRBJ1-1, with TRBD1 as a possible D gene (5 bases). The germline V gene has CDR1 MNHEY and CDR2 SVGAGI. The CDR3 is made up of 16 amino acids. The V gene lost 4 bases and the J gene lost 4 bases, with 19 bases spanning the gap. The CDR3 DNA reads TGTGCCAGCAGTTTAGGTTGGTCCCTCGACAGCACTGAAGCTTTCTTT. Its translation is CASSLGWSLDSTEAFF.

This clonotype was seen ten or more times. At one end, the junction sequence differs from germline, possibly due to a read error. V and J are TRBV29-1 and TRBJ1-4; unclear D gene. The CDR3 has 16 amino acids. Germline assignment: CDR1 SQVTM and CDR2 ANQGSEA. This chain's CDR3 is CSVQETISATNEKLFF. CDR3 coding DNA: TGCAGCGTTCAAGAAACAATCTCGGCAACTAATGAAAAACTGTTTTTT.

At least ten counts were recorded for this clonotype. The J gene is TRBJ2-4, the V gene TRBV6-5; TRBD2 matches at 9 bases. Germline-derived CDR1 and CDR2 are MNHEY and SVGAGI. With V trimmed by 2 bases and J by 2 bases, 4 bases remained unmatched. The length of the CDR3 is 16 residues. The CDR3 loop is CASSYMRGGTKNIQYF. In nucleotides, the CDR3 is TGTGCCAGCAGTTACATGCGGGGGGGAACCAAAAACATTCAGTACTTC.

This chain connects TRBV20-1 to TRBJ2-2; D uncertain. The CDR3 consists of 12 residues. V lost 2 bases to trimming and J lost 6 bases, with 7 bases between them. The germline V gene encodes CDR1 DFQATT and CDR2 SNEGSKA (reference sequence). The CDR3 loop is CSARLESGELFF. The CDR3 DNA is TGCAGTGCTAGACTTGAATCCGGGGAGCTGTTTTTT.

The rearrangement uses TRBV6-2 or TRBV6-3 and TRBJ2-7; D might be TRBD1 (5 bases). The V gene's germline CDR1 is MNHEY and CDR2 SVGEGT. V was trimmed by 6 bases and J by 3 bases, leaving 21 bases between them. The CDR3 length is 16 residues. CDR3 nucleotide sequence: TGTGCCAGCAGACGGATATGGAAAGGGGAAAGCTACGAGCAGTACTTC. Its translation is CASRRIWKGESYEQYF.

This clonotype was recorded many times. The rearrangement joins TRBV20-1 to TRBJ1-2, with 7 bases aligning to TRBD1. Losses at the gene ends were 0 bases for V and 0 bases for J; bases not matched to a gene: 7. The CDR3 is made up of 16 amino acids. Germline loops: CDR1 DFQATT, CDR2 SNEGSKA (reference sequence). DNA for the CDR3: TGCAGTGCTAGAGATTTTGGGACAGCCACTAACTATGGCTACACCTTC. It translates to CSARDFGTATNYGYTF.

This chain links TRBV28 with TRBJ2-1; 7 bases agree with TRBD1. CDR3 length equals 12 residues. V gave up 6 bases and J gave up 12 bases; unmatched junction bases: 8. The V gene's germline CDR1 is MDHEN and CDR2 SYDVKM. DNA for the CDR3: TGTGCCAGCAGATCTGTCCGGGACAGGCAGTTCTTC. Amino acid sequence: CASRSVRDRQFF.

This clonotype was counted at least ten times. The genes are TRBV5-1 and TRBJ2-3; tentative D call: TRBD2 (6 bases). V was clipped by 4 bases and J by 2 bases, with 14 bases between them. The CDR3 spans 15 residues. The germline V gene has CDR1 SGHRS and CDR2 YFSETQ. CDR3 coding DNA: TGCGCCAGCAGCGGTGGGGGGAGGAACACAGATACGCAGTATTTT. Its protein is CASSGGGRNTDTQYF.

This clonotype has just a few counts. The rearrangement links TRBV6-1 to TRBJ1-5, with D tentatively TRBD1 (5 bases). V lost 6 bases and J 3 bases, leaving 12 bases between the germline ends. This CDR3 region has 14 residues. Germline V lookup: CDR1 MNHNS, CDR2 SASEGT. The CDR3, as DNA: TGTGCCAGCAGCCCCACGACAGACAATCAGCCCCAGCATTTT. Residues: CASSPTTDNQPQHF.

This clonotype has at least ten counts. The chain employs TRBV5-1 and TRBJ2-3, with unresolved D. The germline V gene encodes CDR1 SGHRS and CDR2 YFSETQ. CDR3 size: 16 residues. Trimming cost V 0 bases and J 0 bases, with 11 bases left between them. Here the CDR3 DNA reads TGCGCCAGCAGCTTGGCCGTCTTAGCCAGCACAGATACGCAGTATTTT. Translation gives CASSLAVLASTDTQYF.

The sample holds many counts of this clonotype. The chain is built from TRBV7-2 and TRBJ2-1, with 10 positions matching TRBD1. CDR3 length: 15 residues. The germline V gene encodes CDR1 SGHTA and CDR2 FQGNSA. Trimming took 7 bases from V and 5 from J; bases not matched to a gene: 8. CDR3 residues: CASTYDRGRNNEQFF. DNA of the CDR3: TGTGCCAGCACCTACGACAGGGGGCGAAACAATGAGCAGTTCTTC.

This clonotype was recorded at least ten times. This chain uses TRBV16 with TRBJ2-1; 8 nucleotides match TRBD1. V lost 1 base to trimming and J lost 10 bases; unmatched junction nucleotides: 6. The V gene's germline CDR1 is KGHSY and CDR2 FQNENV. This CDR3 spans 14 amino acids. The DNA of the CDR3 is TGTGCCAGCAGCCAATGGAGCAGGACAGGGGAGCAGTTCTTC. It specifies CASSQWSRTGEQFF. Filled out from reference TRBV16 and TRBJ2-1, the complete variable domain reads GEEVAQTPKHLVRGEGQKAKLYCAPIKGHSYVFWYQQVLKNEFKFLISFQNENVFDETGMPKERFSAKCLPNSPCSLEIQATKLEDSAVYFCASSQWSRTGEQFFGPGTRLTVL.

This clonotype showed up just a few times. The CDR3 protein is CASSQAPSGTDTQYF. CDR3 in DNA: TGCGCCAGCAGCCAAGCGCCGAGCGGCACAGATACGCAGTATTTT. The V and J genes are TRBV4-1 and TRBJ2-3; D gene uncertain. Per the germline V gene, CDR1 is MGHRA and CDR2 is YSYEKL. CDR3 size: 15 residues. With 1 base removed from V and 1 base from J, the gap between germline ends came to 9 bases.

This clonotype was recorded at least ten times. V is TRBV5-1 and J is TRBJ2-1; D is possibly TRBD2 (6 bases). Germline values: CDR1 SGHRS, CDR2 YFSETQ. The CDR3 totals 15 residues. V was clipped by 4 bases and J by 12 bases, with 23 bases between them. DNA for the CDR3: TGCGCCAGCAGCCAGACCGGGACTCCGATTACGGGGCAGTTCTTC. Translating it yields CASSQTGTPITGQFF.

Note on this clonotype: This may stem from a read error, because a much larger clone lies one nucleotide away. The genes are TRBV12-3 or TRBV12-4 and TRBJ2-2; 9 positions agree with TRBD2. The CDR3 consists of 16 residues. With 7 bases clipped from V and 5 bases from J, the junction kept 11 bases outside the gene matches. The CDR3 sequence is CASTPLGTSRTGELFF. The CDR3, as DNA: TGTGCCAGCACTCCGCTAGGGACTAGCAGGACCGGGGAGCTGTTTTTT.

The chain recombines TRBV4-3 with TRBJ2-7; no firm D call. V was trimmed by 2 bases and J by 0 bases, leaving 17 bases between them. CDR1 and CDR2 (germline): LGHNA, YSLEER. The CDR3 consists of 17 residues. In DNA form, the CDR3 reads TGCGCCAGCAGCCAAAACTATGCGATCCTTAGCTCCTACGAGCAGTACTTC. Translated: CASSQNYAILSSYEQYF.

This clonotype has only a few counts. This chain connects TRBV4-3 to TRBJ2-7, with 10 positions matching TRBD1. CDR1 and CDR2 from the germline V gene are LGHNA and YSLEER. CDR3 length equals 15 residues. The V segment lost 0 bases and the J segment 3 bases; nucleotides outside the gene matches: 2. The chain's CDR3 is CASSQDGTGDYEQYF. In DNA form, the CDR3 reads TGCGCCAGCAGCCAAGATGGGACAGGGGACTACGAGCAGTACTTC.

This clonotype was seen a handful of times. The rearrangement links TRBV2 to TRBJ2-1; D is unresolved. CDR1 SNHLY and CDR2 FYNNEI come from the germline V gene. This CDR3 has 11 amino acids. Trimming removed 5 bases at V and 5 bases at J, with 4 bases between. The CDR3 loop reads CASSYDNEQFF. In DNA, the CDR3 is TGTGCCAGCAGTTACGACAATGAGCAGTTCTTC.

This clonotype came up many times. The chain links TRBV5-1 to TRBJ1-1; D is undetermined. This CDR3 region has 14 residues. CDR1 is SGHRS, CDR2 YFSETQ, per germline. V was shortened by 2 bases and J by 0 bases, with 8 bases between the two germline ends. The CDR3 sequence is CASSLHDMNTEAFF. CDR3 DNA sequence: TGCGCCAGCAGCTTACATGACATGAACACTGAAGCTTTCTTT.

Ten or more counts support this clonotype. The chain has TRBV6-5 and TRBJ2-2; D unclear. Germline CDR1 MNHEY, CDR2 SVGAGI. The CDR3 has 15 residues. V was shortened by 0 bases and J by 6 bases, with 11 bases between the two germline ends. The CDR3 nucleotides read TGTGCCAGCAGTTACTCGCGACCGGACGCCGGGGAGCTGTTTTTT. It translates to CASSYSRPDAGELFF.

This clonotype was seen many times. The rearrangement uses TRBV6-1 and TRBJ1-1; 8 bases map to TRBD1. CDR3 length equals 16 residues. V lost 6 bases and J lost 1; bases outside the gene matches: 10. Germline values: CDR1 MNHNS, CDR2 SASEGT. CDR3 in DNA: TGTGCCAGCAGGGGTAGGACAGGGAGGGGGAACACTGAAGCTTTCTTT. It codes for CASRGRTGRGNTEAFF.

This clonotype was detected only a few times. The V call is TRBV20-1, the J call TRBJ2-6; possible D gene TRBD1, 6 bases. The CDR3 is 17 residues long. Trimming pared 5 bases from V and 0 bases from J, leaving 17 bases between. CDR1 is DFQATT and CDR2 is SNEGSKA in the germline V gene (reference sequence). CDR3 in DNA: TGCAGTGCTTCCGACAGGAACATTTTCTCTGGGGCCAACGTCCTGACTTTC. It specifies CSASDRNIFSGANVLTF.

This clonotype was counted ten times or more. The V and J genes are TRBV15 and TRBJ2-1, with D possibly called TRBD1 or TRBD2 (5 bases each). Germline V gene data show CDR1 as LNHNV and CDR2 as YYDKDF (reference sequence). Between the trimmed V and J ends, which lost 0 bases and 2 bases, there was a span of 8 bases. CDR3 size: 15 residues. CDR3 region: CATSRDRDAYNEQFF. The CDR3 bases are TGTGCCACCAGCAGAGATCGGGACGCCTACAATGAGCAGTTCTTC. The whole variable domain, filled in from reference TRBV15 and TRBJ2-1, reads DAMVIQNPRYQVTQFGKPVTLSCSQTLNHNVMYWYQQKSSQAPKLLFHYYDKDFNNEADTPDNFQSRRPNTSFCFLDIRSPGLGDTAMYLCATSRDRDAYNEQFFGPGTRLTVL.

There are a few counts of this clonotype. The J gene is TRBJ1-2, the V gene TRBV4-3, with 7 nucleotides matching TRBD1. Trimming cost V 5 bases and J 4 bases; bases outside gene matches: 4. CDR3 size: 13 residues. Germline CDR1 is LGHNA and CDR2 is YSLEER. The CDR3 protein is CASSGRDSYGYTF. CDR3 coding DNA: TGCGCCAGCAGCGGCCGGGACAGCTATGGCTACACCTTC.

This clonotype was counted many times. The chain recombines TRBV4-3 with TRBJ2-7; TRBD2 might be the D (5 bases). Germline V lookup: CDR1 LGHNA, CDR2 YSLEER. The V end lost 1 base, the J end lost 0 bases, and 16 bases lay between the germline ends. The length of the CDR3 is 17 residues. The CDR3 nucleotides read TGCGCCAGCAGCCAAGGGTACACAAGGACTCTCTCCTACGAGCAGTACTTC. Amino acid sequence: CASSQGYTRTLSYEQYF.

There are many counts of this clonotype. This sequence joins TRBV29-1 and TRBJ2-5, with unresolved D. Germline lookup yields CDR1 SQVTM and CDR2 ANQGSEA. The V end was cut by 4 bases, the J end by 3 bases, with 12 bases between. This CDR3 region has 13 residues. DNA for the CDR3: TGCAGCGTTGTGTCAGGACCTAAAGAGACCCAGTACTTC. Translating gives CSVVSGPKETQYF.

This clonotype has ten or more counts. The chain uses TRBV6-1 and TRBJ1-2; TRBD1 agrees at 8 bases. The CDR3 is 14 residues long. V lost 5 bases, J lost 4 bases, and 6 bases stayed unmatched. The germline gives CDR1 MNHNS, CDR2 SASEGT. The CDR3, as DNA: TGTGCCAGCAGTCCCACCCAGGGGGCCTATGGCTACACCTTC. Its translation: CASSPTQGAYGYTF.